This T cell receptor (beta chain) originates from a study of tumor-infiltrating lymphocytes in primary liver carcinoma. Findings and limits, study-wide: Merely about 7-25% of top clones occurred in all five tumor regions.

cDNA specific to TCR beta was made from approximately 500 ng of total RNA, with a constant-region primer employed for priming. Three nested multiplex PCR rounds, a slightly modified ARM-PCR method, built the TCR beta libraries. A C-beta reverse primer was combined with TRBV1-TRBV30 forward primers in the first two PCR rounds, and each round had 10 cycles. A single record per CDR3 protein comes from TCRdb applying MiXCR to the multiplex PCR reads. The table records about 100,000 distinct CDR3 sequences, approximately 70% of them present only once. This CDR3 is 14 amino acids long. Of note for this clonotype: Its cognate antigen is unknown.

Total RNA and DNA came together from around 20-30 mg of bulk tissue without cell sorting. The sample consisted of liver tumor tissue from sampling region 2. Indicated subset: tumor region T2, inferior pole. The chain joins TRBV12-3 or TRBV12-4 to TRBJ1-2; 7 positions match TRBD1. This receptor was obtained from a woman in her fifties or sixties with primary liver carcinoma and hepatitis B virus infection. CDR3 sequence: CGSSPFTGVSGYTF. CDR3 coding DNA: TGTGGCAGTAGTCCATTTACAGGGGTTTCTGGCTACACCTTC.